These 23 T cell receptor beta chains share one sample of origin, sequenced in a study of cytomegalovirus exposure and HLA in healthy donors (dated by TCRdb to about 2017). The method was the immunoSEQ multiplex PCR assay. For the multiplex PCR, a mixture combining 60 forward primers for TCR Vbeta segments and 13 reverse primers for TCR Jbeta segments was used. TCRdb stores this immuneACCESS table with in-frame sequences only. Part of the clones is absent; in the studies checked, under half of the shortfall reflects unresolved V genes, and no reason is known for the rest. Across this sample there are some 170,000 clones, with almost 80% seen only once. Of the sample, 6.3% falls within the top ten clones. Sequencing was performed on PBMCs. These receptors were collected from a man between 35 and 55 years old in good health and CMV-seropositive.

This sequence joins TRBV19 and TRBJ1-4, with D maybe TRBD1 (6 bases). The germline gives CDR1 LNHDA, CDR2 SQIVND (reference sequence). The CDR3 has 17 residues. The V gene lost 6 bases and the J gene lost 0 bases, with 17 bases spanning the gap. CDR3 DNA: TGTGCCAGTAGCCCCTCGGGGGGCCCAGCAACTAATGAAAAACTGTTTTTT. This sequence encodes CASSPSGGPATNEKLFF.

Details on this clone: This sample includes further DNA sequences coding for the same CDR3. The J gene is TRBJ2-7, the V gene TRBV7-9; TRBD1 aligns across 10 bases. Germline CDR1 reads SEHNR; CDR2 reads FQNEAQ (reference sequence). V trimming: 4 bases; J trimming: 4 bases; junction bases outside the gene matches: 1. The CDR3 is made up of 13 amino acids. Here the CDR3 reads CASSSDRGYEQYF. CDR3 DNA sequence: TGTGCCAGCAGCTCGGACAGGGGGTACGAGCAGTACTTC.

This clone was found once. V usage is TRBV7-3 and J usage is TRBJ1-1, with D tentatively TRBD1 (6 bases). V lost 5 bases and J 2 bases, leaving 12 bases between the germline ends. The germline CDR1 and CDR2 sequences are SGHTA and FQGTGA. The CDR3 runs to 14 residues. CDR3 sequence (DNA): TGTGCCAGCAGCCCCATGGGGGCCAACACTGAAGCTTTCTTT. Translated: CASSPMGANTEAFF.

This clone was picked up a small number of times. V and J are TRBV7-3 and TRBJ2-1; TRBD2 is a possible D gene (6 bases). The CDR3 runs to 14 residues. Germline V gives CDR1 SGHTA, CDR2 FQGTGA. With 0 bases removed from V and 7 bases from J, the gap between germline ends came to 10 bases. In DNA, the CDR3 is TGTGCCAGCAGCTTAACTAGCGGAGGGAATGAGCAGTTCTTC. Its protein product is CASSLTSGGNEQFF.

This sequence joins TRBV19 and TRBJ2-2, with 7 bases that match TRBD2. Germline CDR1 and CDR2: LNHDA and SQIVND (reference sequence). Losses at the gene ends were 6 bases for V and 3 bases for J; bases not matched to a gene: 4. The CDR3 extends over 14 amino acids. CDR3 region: CASSDGRDTGELFF. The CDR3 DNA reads TGTGCCAGTAGCGATGGGAGGGACACCGGGGAGCTGTTTTTT.

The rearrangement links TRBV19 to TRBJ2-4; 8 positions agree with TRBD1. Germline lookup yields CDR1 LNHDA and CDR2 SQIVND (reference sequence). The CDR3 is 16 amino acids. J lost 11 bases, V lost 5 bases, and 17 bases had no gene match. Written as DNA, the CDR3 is TGTGCCAGTAGTGCCCAAGGGAGACAGGGGAAAACATTTCAGTACTTC. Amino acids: CASSAQGRQGKTFQYF. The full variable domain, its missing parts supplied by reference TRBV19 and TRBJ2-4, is DGGITQSPKYLFRKEGQNVTLSCEQNLNHDAMYWYRQDPGQGLRLIYYSQIVNDFQKGDIAEGYSVSREKKESFPLTVTSAQKNPTAFYLCASSAQGRQGKTFQYFGAGTRLSVL.

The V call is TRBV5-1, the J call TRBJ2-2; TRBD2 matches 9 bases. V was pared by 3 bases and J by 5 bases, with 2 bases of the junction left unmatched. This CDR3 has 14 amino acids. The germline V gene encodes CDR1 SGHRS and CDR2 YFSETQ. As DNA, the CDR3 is TGCGCCAGCAGCTCTCTAGCGGGAACCGGGGAGCTGTTTTTT. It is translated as CASSSLAGTGELFF.

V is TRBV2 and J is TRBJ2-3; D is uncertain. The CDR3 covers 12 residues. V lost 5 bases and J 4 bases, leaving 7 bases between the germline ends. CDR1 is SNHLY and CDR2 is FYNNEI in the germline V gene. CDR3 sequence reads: CASSLSSDTQYF. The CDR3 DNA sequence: TGTGCCAGCAGTCTAAGCTCAGATACGCAGTATTTT.

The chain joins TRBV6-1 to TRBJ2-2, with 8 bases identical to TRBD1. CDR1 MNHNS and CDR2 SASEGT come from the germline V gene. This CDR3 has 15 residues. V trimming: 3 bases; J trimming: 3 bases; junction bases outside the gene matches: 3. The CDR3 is CASSEVTGDTGELFF. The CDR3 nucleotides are TGTGCCAGCAGTGAGGTGACAGGGGACACCGGGGAGCTGTTTTTT.

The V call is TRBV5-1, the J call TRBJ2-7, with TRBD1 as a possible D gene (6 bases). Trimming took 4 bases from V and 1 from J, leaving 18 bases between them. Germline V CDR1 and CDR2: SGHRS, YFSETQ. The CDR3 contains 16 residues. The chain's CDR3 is CASSPQTGLTSYEQYF. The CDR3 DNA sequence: TGCGCCAGCAGCCCCCAGACAGGTCTTACATCCTACGAGCAGTACTTC.

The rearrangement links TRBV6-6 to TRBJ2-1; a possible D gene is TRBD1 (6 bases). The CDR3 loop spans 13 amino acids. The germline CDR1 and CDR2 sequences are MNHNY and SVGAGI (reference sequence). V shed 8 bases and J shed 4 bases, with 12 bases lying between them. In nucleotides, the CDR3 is TGTGCCAGCCTTCGGGACACATACAATGAGCAGTTCTTC. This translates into CASLRDTYNEQFF.

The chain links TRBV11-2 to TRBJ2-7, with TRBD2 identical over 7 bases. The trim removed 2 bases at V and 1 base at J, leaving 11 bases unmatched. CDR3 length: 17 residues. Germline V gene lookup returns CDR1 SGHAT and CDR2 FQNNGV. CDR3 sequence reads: CASSLLPRAGESYEQYF. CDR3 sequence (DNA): TGTGCCAGCAGCTTATTACCCCGTGCGGGAGAGTCCTACGAGCAGTACTTC.

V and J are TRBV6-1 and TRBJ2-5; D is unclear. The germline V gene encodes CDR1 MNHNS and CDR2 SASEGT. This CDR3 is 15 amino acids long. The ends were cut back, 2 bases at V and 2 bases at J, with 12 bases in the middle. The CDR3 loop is CASSESRSLQETQYF. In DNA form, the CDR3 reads TGTGCCAGCAGTGAAAGTCGGAGTCTACAAGAGACCCAGTACTTC.

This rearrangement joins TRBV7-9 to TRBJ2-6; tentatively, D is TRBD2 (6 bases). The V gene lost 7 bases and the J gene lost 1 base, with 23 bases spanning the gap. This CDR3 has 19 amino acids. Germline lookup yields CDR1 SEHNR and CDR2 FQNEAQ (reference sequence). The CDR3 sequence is CASNFNTGGTSSGANVLTF. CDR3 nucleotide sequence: TGTGCCAGCAATTTTAATACCGGCGGGACTTCATCTGGGGCCAACGTCCTGACTTTC. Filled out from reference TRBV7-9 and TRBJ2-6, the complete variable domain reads DTGVSQNPRHKITKRGQNVTFRCDPISEHNRLYWYRQTLGQGPEFLTYFQNEAQLEKSRLLSDRFSAERPKGSFSTLEIQRTEQGDSAMYLCASNFNTGGTSSGANVLTFGAGSRLTVL.

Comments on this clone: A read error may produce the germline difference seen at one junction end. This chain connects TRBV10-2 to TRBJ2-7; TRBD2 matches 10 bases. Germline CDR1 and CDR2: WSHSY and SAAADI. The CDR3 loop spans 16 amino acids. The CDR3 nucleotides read TGTGCCAGCAACGGAATAGCGGGGGGAATGATCTACGAGCAGTACTTC. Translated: CASNGIAGGMIYEQYF.

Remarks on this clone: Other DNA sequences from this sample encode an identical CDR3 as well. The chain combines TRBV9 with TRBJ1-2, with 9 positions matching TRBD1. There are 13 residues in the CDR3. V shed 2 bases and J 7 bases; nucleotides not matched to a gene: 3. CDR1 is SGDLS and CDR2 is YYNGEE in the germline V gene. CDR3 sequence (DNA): TGTGCCAGCAGCGTGACAGGGGGAAGTGGCTACACCTTC. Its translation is CASSVTGGSGYTF.

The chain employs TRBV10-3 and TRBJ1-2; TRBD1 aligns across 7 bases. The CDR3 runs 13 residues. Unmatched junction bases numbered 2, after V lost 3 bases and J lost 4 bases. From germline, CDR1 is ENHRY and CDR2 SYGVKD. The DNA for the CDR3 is TGTGCCATCAGTGAACAGGGGCCCTATGGCTACACCTTC. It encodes CAISEQGPYGYTF.

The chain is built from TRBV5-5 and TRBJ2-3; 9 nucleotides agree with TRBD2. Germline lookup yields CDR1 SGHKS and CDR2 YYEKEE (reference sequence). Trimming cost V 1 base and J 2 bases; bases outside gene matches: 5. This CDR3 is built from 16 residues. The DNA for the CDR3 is TGTGCCAGCAGCTTGTTATTAGCGGGGGACACAGATACGCAGTATTTT. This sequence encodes CASSLLLAGDTDTQYF. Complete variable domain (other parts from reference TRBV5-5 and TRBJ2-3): DAGVTQSPTHLIKTRGQQVTLRCSPISGHKSVSWYQQVLGQGPQFIFQYYEKEERGRGNFPDRFSARQFPNYSSELNVNALLLGDSALYLCASSLLLAGDTDTQYFGPGTRLTVL.

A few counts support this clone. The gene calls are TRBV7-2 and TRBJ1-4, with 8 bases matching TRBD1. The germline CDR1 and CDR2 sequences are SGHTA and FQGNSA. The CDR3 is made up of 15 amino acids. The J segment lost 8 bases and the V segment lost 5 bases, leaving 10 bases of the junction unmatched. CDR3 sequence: CASSPTTGVGEKLFF. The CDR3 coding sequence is TGTGCCAGCAGCCCTACGACAGGGGTTGGGGAAAAACTGTTTTTT.

CDR3 coding DNA: TGCAGCGTTGGGTCCGGGGATTATGGCTACACCTTC. Translation: CSVGSGDYGYTF. V is TRBV29-1 and J is TRBJ1-2; D is unclear. Germline CDR1 reads SQVTM; CDR2 reads ANQGSEA. The CDR3 is made up of 12 amino acids. V gave up 4 bases and J gave up 5 bases, with 11 bases separating them.

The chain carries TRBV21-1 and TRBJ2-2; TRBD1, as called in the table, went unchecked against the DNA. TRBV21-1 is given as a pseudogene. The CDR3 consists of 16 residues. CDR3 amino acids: CASSPGTGDQTGELFF. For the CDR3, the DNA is TGTGCCAGCAGCCCCGGGACAGGGGATCAGACCGGGGAGCTGTTTTTT.

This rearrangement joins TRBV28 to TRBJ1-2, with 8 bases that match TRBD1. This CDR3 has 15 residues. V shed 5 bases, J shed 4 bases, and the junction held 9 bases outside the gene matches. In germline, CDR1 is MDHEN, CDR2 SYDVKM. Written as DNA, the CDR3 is TGTGCCAGCAGTCCGCTCCGGGACAGGTTCTATGGCTACACCTTC. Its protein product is CASSPLRDRFYGYTF.

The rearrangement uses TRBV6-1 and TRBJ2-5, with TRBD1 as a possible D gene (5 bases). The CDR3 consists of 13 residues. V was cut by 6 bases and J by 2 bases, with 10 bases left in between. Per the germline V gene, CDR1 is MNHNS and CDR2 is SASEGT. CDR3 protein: CASRGAGQETQYF. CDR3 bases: TGTGCCAGCAGAGGGGCAGGGCAAGAGACCCAGTACTTC.